This T cell receptor beta chain was observed in a study of T-cell memory formation after mild COVID-19. Per germline, CDR1 DFQATT and CDR2 SNEGSKA (reference sequence). The V end lost 2 bases, the J end lost 7 bases, and 15 bases lay between the germline ends. The CDR3 sequence is 15 residues long. Constant-segment-primed 5'RACE gave TCR alpha and TCR beta cDNA libraries with sample barcodes and UMIs. MiXCR, applied by TCRdb to the 5' RACE reads, yields one record per CDR3 protein. Here the sample spans 250,000 to 300,000 distinct CDR3 sequences, 15% to 20% being singletons. Points from the study as a whole: Memory cells collected pre-infection included some clones that later responded, suggesting cross-reactive memory joined. Of the contracting clones, CD4+ ones lay mainly in CM and EM, and CD8+ ones in EMRA. Clones contracting across day 15 to 85 had a balanced CD4/CD8 profile; later expanding clones leaned CD4+.

This clonotype has a count of ten or more. What it binds is unknown. The source of this sequence is a man between 18 and 29 years old who had mild COVID-19 (a few samples of this study predate the infection). Cell type and time point are not known. The material sequenced was PBMCs or a T cell subset sorted from them (not recorded which). The J gene is TRBJ1-6, the V gene TRBV20-1, with a possible D match to TRBD1 (5 bases). The CDR3 protein is CSARLTGRGNSPLHF. DNA for the CDR3: TGCAGTGCTAGACTCACAGGCAGAGGGAATTCACCCCTCCACTTT.